Sequencing of this T cell receptor beta chain was carried out in a study of blood T cells in healthy people across ages. General study points: More naive CD4+ cells and higher diversity were found in long-lived than in aged donors.

The use of a sample-barcoded 5' primer and a J-beta primer mix characterized a second PCR of roughly 7 to 11 cycles. One entry per CDR3 protein results from TCRdb running MiXCR on the 5' RACE reads. The sample contains about a million distinct CDR3 sequences, about 53% of which appear only once. Looked up from germline, CDR1 is SGHRS and CDR2 is YFSETQ. The length of the CDR3 is 15 residues. Between the trimmed V and J ends, which lost 1 base and 2 bases, there was a span of 13 bases. Healthy Caucasian individuals from Russia aged about 6 to 90 served as donors. Investigators took around 11 milliliters of peripheral blood from every donor. About this clonotype itself: Its antigen is not known.

Material: blood. This chain connects TRBV5-1 to TRBJ2-7, with D maybe TRBD2 (6 bases). The origin of this receptor is a woman aged 55-69 years in good health. The CDR3 is CASSLFGTGPYEQYF. The CDR3 DNA reads as TGCGCCAGCAGCTTGTTTGGGACTGGGCCCTACGAGCAGTACTTC.